Each of the 8 T cell receptor beta chains below was sequenced from the same sample in a study of cytomegalovirus exposure and HLA in healthy donors (dated by TCRdb to the late 2010s). Library method: the immunoSEQ multiplex PCR assay. The multiplex PCR relied on a mix of 60 forward primers for TCR Vbeta segments and 13 reverse primers for TCR Jbeta segments. TCRdb carries this immuneACCESS record with in-frame sequences only. Its versions omit some clonotypes, under half of them owing to an unresolved V gene in the studies checked, with the rest unexplained. For this sample the table gives 70,000 or so clones, of which roughly two thirds were detected only once. Around 3.1% of the sample is held by the ten biggest clonotypes. Source material: PBMCs. The receptors originated from a woman aged 45-59 years in good health and CMV-seronegative.

This clone was observed a few times. The V and J genes are TRBV5-6 and TRBJ1-2, with D perhaps TRBD1 (6 bases). V dropped 2 bases and J dropped 6 bases, with 14 bases sitting between them. This CDR3 has 14 amino acids. Germline V CDR1 and CDR2: SGHDT, YYEEEE. In DNA form, the CDR3 reads TGTGCCAGCAGCTTTGGGACAACCCCGAATGGCTACACCTTC. Translation: CASSFGTTPNGYTF.

The V call is TRBV27, the J call TRBJ2-3; 10 bases are a match to TRBD2. J gave up 4 bases and V 6 bases, and 7 bases lay outside the gene matches. Germline V CDR1 and CDR2: MNHEY, SMNVEV (reference sequence). The CDR3 is 15 amino acids. The CDR3 coding sequence is TGTGCCAGCAGCATCGAGCGGGGGGGAGCAGATACGCAGTATTTT. Translation gives CASSIERGGADTQYF.

The chain joins TRBV2 to TRBJ1-3; D ambiguous. Per the germline V gene, CDR1 is SNHLY and CDR2 is FYNNEI. Between the trimmed V and J ends, which lost 4 bases and 0 bases, there was a span of 7 bases. This CDR3 region has 14 residues. The CDR3 coding sequence is TGTGCCAGCAGTGGGGAGAGCTCTGGAAACACCATATATTTT. It yields the protein CASSGESSGNTIYF. Drawing the rest from reference TRBV2 and TRBJ1-3, the complete variable domain is EPEVTQTPSHQVTQMGQEVILRCVPISNHLYFYWYRQILGQKVEFLVSFYNNEISEKSEIFDDQFSVERPDGSNFTLKIRSTKLEDSAMYFCASSGESSGNTIYFGEGSWLTVV.

This chain links TRBV2 with TRBJ1-1; the D gene is possibly TRBD1 (5 bases). Germline lookup yields CDR1 SNHLY and CDR2 FYNNEI. The CDR3 sequence is 15 residues long. V lost 0 bases, J lost 3 bases, and 11 bases lay in between. The CDR3 nucleotides are TGTGCCAGCAGTGAAGCGCAGGGATGGGACACTGAAGCTTTCTTT. It yields the protein CASSEAQGWDTEAFF.

The V call is TRBV7-9, the J call TRBJ1-5; perhaps TRBD1 as D (5 bases). Trimming left V 6 bases short and J 0 bases short, with 9 bases between. CDR3 length: 14 amino acids. In germline, CDR1 is SEHNR, CDR2 FQNEAQ (reference sequence). This chain's CDR3 is CASSLDSSNQPQHF. The CDR3, as DNA: TGTGCCAGCAGTCTAGACAGTAGCAATCAGCCCCAGCATTTT.

The chain recombines TRBV7-2 with TRBJ2-5; 9 bases fit TRBD2. The CDR3 loop spans 18 amino acids. Per the germline V gene, CDR1 is SGHTA and CDR2 is FQGNSA. Trimming removed 1 base from V and 7 bases from J; junction bases left unmatched: 16. For the CDR3, the DNA is TGTGCCAGCAGCTTAGATTATAGCGGGAGAGCGAGGAGGTCGACCCAGTACTTC. Translation gives CASSLDYSGRARRSTQYF. The variable domain in full, with the rest retrieved from reference TRBV7-2 and TRBJ2-5, is GAGVSQSPSNKVTEKGKDVELRCDPISGHTALYWYRQSLGQGLEFLIYFQGNSAPDKSGLPSDRFSAERTGGSVSTLTIQRTQQEDSAVYLCASSLDYSGRARRSTQYFGPGTRLLVL.

The chain couples TRBV7-2 to TRBJ2-1, with D possibly being TRBD1 (8 bases). This CDR3 comprises 15 residues. Trimming shortened V by 4 bases and J by 8 bases, and 18 bases separated the two germline ends. Germline CDR1 reads SGHTA; CDR2 reads FQGNSA. CDR3 loop: CASSSNPQGGHEQFF. The CDR3 DNA follows: TGTGCCAGCAGCTCCAACCCACAGGGGGGGCATGAGCAGTTCTTC. The complete variable domain, with remaining parts taken from reference TRBV7-2 and TRBJ2-1, reads GAGVSQSPSNKVTEKGKDVELRCDPISGHTALYWYRQSLGQGLEFLIYFQGNSAPDKSGLPSDRFSAERTGGSVSTLTIQRTQQEDSAVYLCASSSNPQGGHEQFFGPGTRLTVL.

This clone has ten or more counts. The J gene is TRBJ2-1, the V gene TRBV5-1; D perhaps matches TRBD1 (8 bases). V was cut by 4 bases and J by 1 base, with 12 bases left in between. This CDR3 spans 15 amino acids. Per the germline V gene, CDR1 is SGHRS and CDR2 is YFSETQ. CDR3 in DNA: TGCGCCAGCAGCCTACAGGGGGGGTCCTACAATGAGCAGTTCTTC. It specifies CASSLQGGSYNEQFF.